These 31 T cell receptor beta chains were sequenced from one sample in a study of blood T cell repertoires in COVID-19. Clones were read by immunoSEQ multiplex PCR, and TCRdb kept only the in-frame ones, dropping some. This table holds a few hundred thousand clones, approximately 86% found once. Specimen: peripheral blood. These receptors originate from a woman aged 30 to 39 with COVID-19, enrolled during active disease.

The V call is TRBV24-1, the J call TRBJ2-5; 9 bases agree with TRBD1. J gave up 1 base and V 2 bases, and 4 bases lay outside the gene matches. The CDR3 extends over 16 amino acids. Germline loops: CDR1 KGHDR, CDR2 SFDVKD. CDR3 sequence: CATSDSGTGIQETQYF. In DNA form, the CDR3 reads TGTGCCACCAGTGATTCAGGGACAGGGATCCAAGAGACCCAGTACTTC.

V and J are TRBV24-1 and TRBJ1-5; D is undetermined. Trimming left V 6 bases short and J 2 bases short, with 13 bases between. Germline V gene lookup returns CDR1 KGHDR and CDR2 SFDVKD. The CDR3 length is 15 residues. The CDR3 reads CATSRGREGNQPQHF. CDR3 nucleotides: TGTGCCACCAGTCGGGGAAGAGAGGGCAATCAGCCCCAGCATTTT.

The chain recombines TRBV7-9 with TRBJ1-5; 8 bases line up with TRBD1. Unmatched junction bases numbered 5, after V lost 4 bases and J lost 3 bases. This CDR3 contains 15 residues. Per the germline V gene, CDR1 is SEHNR and CDR2 is FQNEAQ (reference sequence). CDR3 DNA: TGTGCCAGCAGCTCCCCGGGACAGGACAATCAGCCCCAGCATTTT. It is translated as CASSSPGQDNQPQHF.

J is TRBJ2-1 and V is TRBV19, with no clear D. The ends were cut back, 3 bases at V and 9 bases at J, with 9 bases in the middle. The length of the CDR3 is 12 residues. Germline CDR1 is LNHDA and CDR2 is SQIVND (reference sequence). The CDR3 protein is CASSIPSGEQFF. Written as DNA, the CDR3 is TGTGCCAGTAGTATTCCCTCCGGTGAGCAGTTCTTC.

The chain carries TRBV5-4 and TRBJ2-2; 10 positions match TRBD1. V trimming: 1 base; J trimming: 6 bases; junction bases outside the gene matches: 6. In germline, CDR1 is SGHNT, CDR2 YYREEE (reference sequence). The CDR3 sequence is 16 residues long. CDR3 DNA: TGTGCCAGCAGCTTGTCTTGGGACAGGGGTGCCGGGGAGCTGTTTTTT. It is translated as CASSLSWDRGAGELFF.

This clone was found once. The chain joins TRBV7-3 to TRBJ2-1; tentatively, D is TRBD2 (5 bases). There are 15 residues in the CDR3. Germline values: CDR1 SGHTA, CDR2 FQGTGA. V lost 1 base, J lost 5 bases, and 12 bases lay in between. Here the CDR3 reads CASSLKSGGHNEQFF. CDR3 in DNA: TGTGCCAGCAGCTTAAAAAGCGGAGGCCACAATGAGCAGTTCTTC.

V and J are TRBV7-6 and TRBJ2-5, with a tentative D call TRBD2 (6 bases). The length of the CDR3 is 16 residues. Germline CDR1 SGHVS, CDR2 FNYEAQ. Trimming removed 0 bases from V and 4 bases from J, with 15 bases in between. The CDR3 protein is CASSLAGSSGSETQYF. CDR3 in DNA: TGTGCCAGCAGCTTAGCGGGGAGTAGCGGTTCAGAGACCCAGTACTTC. Complete variable domain (other parts from reference TRBV7-6 and TRBJ2-5): GAGVSQSPRYKVTKRGQDVALRCDPISGHVSLYWYRQALGQGPEFLTYFNYEAQQDKSGLPNDRFSAERPEGSISTLTIQRTEQRDSAMYRCASSLAGSSGSETQYFGPGTRLLVL.

The genes are TRBV10-3 and TRBJ2-7; 10 nucleotides agree with TRBD1. V shed 3 bases, J shed 6 bases, and the junction held 5 bases outside the gene matches. In germline, CDR1 is ENHRY, CDR2 SYGVKD. The CDR3 loop spans 14 amino acids. This chain's CDR3 is CAISDDRGPVEQYF. The CDR3 DNA is TGTGCCATCAGTGATGACAGGGGGCCGGTCGAGCAGTACTTC.

The V call is TRBV6-2 or TRBV6-3, the J call TRBJ2-7, with 10 bases fitting TRBD1. The CDR3 spans 16 residues. Trimming took 5 bases from V and 0 from J; bases not matched to a gene: 7. From germline, CDR1 is MNHEY and CDR2 SVGEGT. The CDR3 region has the DNA TGTGCCAGCAGTGACCCCGGGACAGGGGACTCCTACGAGCAGTACTTC. Encoded protein: CASSDPGTGDSYEQYF.

The chain joins TRBV4-1 to TRBJ1-1, with 8 positions matching TRBD1. The CDR3 spans 17 residues. V dropped 1 base and J dropped 0; count of bases not matched to a gene: 7. Germline-derived CDR1 and CDR2 are MGHRA and YSYEKL. The CDR3 spells CASSQGPTGELNTEAFF. The CDR3 bases are TGCGCCAGCAGCCAAGGCCCGACAGGGGAGTTGAACACTGAAGCTTTCTTT.

V gene TRBV3-1 (or the pseudogene TRBV3-2) combines with J gene TRBJ2-5; 7 bases map to TRBD2. CDR3 size: 16 residues. Germline assignment: CDR1 LGHDT and CDR2 YNNKEL (reference sequence). Unmatched junction bases numbered 7, after V lost 1 base and J lost 2 bases. The CDR3 DNA follows: TGTGCCAGCAGCCAAGGGGGGGGTGGCAGTCAAGAGACCCAGTACTTC. Its translation is CASSQGGGGSQETQYF.

The chain recombines TRBV6-2 or TRBV6-3 with TRBJ2-7; TRBD2 matches 9 bases. Trimming removed 2 bases from V and 7 bases from J; junction bases left unmatched: 6. CDR1 and CDR2 (germline): MNHEY, SVGEGT. The CDR3 runs 14 residues. The CDR3 DNA reads TGTGCCAGCAGTTACCCCAGCGGGAGGCGAGAGCAGTACTTC. Translating gives CASSYPSGRREQYF.

This chain links TRBV7-2 with TRBJ1-2; D perhaps matches TRBD1 (6 bases). Deletions cut 3 bases from V and 1 base from J, with 9 bases between. This CDR3 has 14 residues. Germline V gene lookup returns CDR1 SGHTA and CDR2 FQGNSA. CDR3 sequence: CASSFTGSNYGYTF. DNA for the CDR3: TGTGCCAGCAGCTTTACAGGGAGTAACTATGGCTACACCTTC.

The rearrangement links TRBV5-3 to TRBJ2-3; D ambiguous. TRBV5-3 is identified as an open reading frame with a role that is uncertain. The CDR3 length is 15 residues. V dropped 7 bases and J dropped 1 base, with 16 bases sitting between them. CDR3 bases: TGTGCCAGACCCCTTGAGGTTTTTTGCACAGATACGCAGTATTTT. It codes for CARPLEVFCTDTQYF.

V and J are TRBV11-2 and TRBJ2-2; TRBD2 agrees at 7 bases. CDR1 is SGHAT, CDR2 FQNNGV, per germline. The CDR3 totals 13 residues. V trimming: 2 bases; J trimming: 7 bases; junction bases outside the gene matches: 1. CDR3: CASSLRTSGELFF. The DNA for the CDR3 is TGTGCCAGCAGCTTAAGGACTAGCGGGGAGCTGTTTTTT. Full variable domain (outside the CDR3, taken from reference TRBV11-2 and TRBJ2-2): EAGVAQSPRYKIIEKRQSVAFWCNPISGHATLYWYQQILGQGPKLLIQFQNNGVVDDSQLPKDRFSAERLKGVDSTLKIQPAKLEDSAVYLCASSLRTSGELFFGEGSRLTVL.

This clone was seen once. The chain employs TRBV6-5 and TRBJ2-1; 7 bases map to TRBD2. The CDR3 spans 16 residues. The V and J ends lost 4 bases and 0 bases, in that order; junction bases with no gene match: 6. The V gene's germline CDR1 is MNHEY and CDR2 SVGAGI. The CDR3 nucleotides read TGTGCCAGCAGTTCCCAGCGGGGCCGCTCCTACAATGAGCAGTTCTTC. It encodes CASSSQRGRSYNEQFF.

The J gene is TRBJ2-2, the V gene TRBV7-7, with D perhaps matching TRBD1 (7 bases). V was shortened by 4 bases and J by 5 bases, with 20 bases between the two germline ends. There are 17 residues in the CDR3. CDR1 SSHAT and CDR2 FNYEAQ come from the germline V gene (reference sequence). This CDR3 is CASSSDSGGGKTGELFF. Here the CDR3 DNA reads TGTGCCAGCAGCTCCGATTCAGGGGGAGGAAAAACCGGGGAGCTGTTTTTT.

This clone was seen only a few times. The chain combines TRBV2 with TRBJ1-2; the match to TRBD1 covers 11 bases. Germline lookup yields CDR1 SNHLY and CDR2 FYNNEI. Germline trimming cut 5 bases from V and 7 bases from J; bases unmatched to any gene: 6. The CDR3 is 14 residues long. CDR3 coding DNA: TGTGCCAGCAGTCAGGGACAGGGGGAGAGTGGCTACACCTTC. Its translation: CASSQGQGESGYTF.

The gene calls are TRBV4-1 and TRBJ1-5, with unresolved D. This CDR3 spans 15 amino acids. The germline gives CDR1 MGHRA, CDR2 YSYEKL. The ends were cut back, 0 bases at V and 6 bases at J, with 12 bases in the middle. The CDR3 region is CASSQDQERTQPQHF. DNA of the CDR3: TGCGCCAGCAGCCAAGACCAGGAAAGAACTCAGCCCCAGCATTTT.

The gene calls are TRBV12-3 or TRBV12-4 and TRBJ2-7; unclear D gene. Deletions cut 5 bases from V and 3 bases from J, with 11 bases between. This CDR3 has 13 amino acids. The CDR3 sequence is CASSPRRNYEQYF. For the CDR3, the DNA is TGTGCCAGCAGTCCCCGGAGAAACTACGAGCAGTACTTC.

The chain joins TRBV18 to TRBJ2-6, with 9 nucleotides matching TRBD1. This CDR3 has 18 residues. The J segment lost 1 base and the V segment lost 4 bases, leaving 8 bases of the junction unmatched. Germline lookup yields CDR1 KGHSH and CDR2 LQKENI. The CDR3 DNA reads TGTGCCAGCTCACAGATCCGGGACAGGGTGTCTGGGGCCAACGTCCTGACTTTC. Translated: CASSQIRDRVSGANVLTF.

The chain links TRBV19 to TRBJ2-7; 8 bases line up with TRBD1. With 3 bases clipped from V and 2 bases from J, the junction kept 21 bases outside the gene matches. Germline CDR1 and CDR2: LNHDA and SQIVND (reference sequence). CDR3 size: 20 residues. CDR3 sequence: CASSMRFLGTGRDLTYEQYF. In DNA form, the CDR3 reads TGTGCCAGTAGTATGAGGTTTCTTGGGACAGGACGGGACTTGACCTACGAGCAGTACTTC.

The chain carries TRBV6-2 or TRBV6-3 and TRBJ2-3, with 7 bases fitting TRBD1. Germline values: CDR1 MNHEY, CDR2 SVGEGT. The ends lost 0 bases at V and 5 bases at J; junction bases unmatched: 5. The length of the CDR3 is 15 residues. Here the CDR3 DNA reads TGTGCCAGCAGTTACTCAGAGGGGGCAGGAGATACGCAGTATTTT. It translates to CASSYSEGAGDTQYF.

The chain joins TRBV6-5 to TRBJ1-1; D is uncertain. V lost 0 bases and J 1 base, leaving 9 bases between the germline ends. The CDR3 length is 15 residues. The germline V gene has CDR1 MNHEY and CDR2 SVGAGI. CDR3 amino acids: CASSYSTWQNTEAFF. The DNA of the CDR3 is TGTGCCAGCAGTTACTCGACATGGCAGAACACTGAAGCTTTCTTT.

This sequence joins TRBV9 and TRBJ1-1, with a tentative D call TRBD1 (6 bases). V was trimmed by 0 bases and J by 3 bases, leaving 9 bases between them. This CDR3 is 14 amino acids long. CDR1 is SGDLS, CDR2 YYNGEE, per germline. The CDR3: CASSVEAGDTEAFF. CDR3 in DNA: TGTGCCAGCAGCGTAGAAGCAGGGGACACTGAAGCTTTCTTT.

The chain recombines TRBV9 with TRBJ2-7; 9 bases match TRBD1. The V gene end was trimmed by 0 bases and the J gene end by 4 bases; junction bases not matched to a gene: 5. This CDR3 is built from 15 residues. The germline V gene encodes CDR1 SGDLS and CDR2 YYNGEE. The CDR3 sequence: CASSVGTGVSYEQYF. CDR3 DNA sequence: TGTGCCAGCAGCGTAGGGACAGGGGTTTCGTACGAGCAGTACTTC.

V usage is TRBV7-3 and J usage is TRBJ1-1, with D uncertain. V was cut by 6 bases and J by 2 bases, with 10 bases left in between. Germline CDR1 reads SGHTA; CDR2 reads FQGTGA. The CDR3 covers 13 residues. CDR3 region: CASSFAINTEAFF. In DNA form, the CDR3 reads TGTGCCAGCAGTTTTGCGATAAACACTGAAGCTTTCTTT.

Comment on this clone: This sample includes further DNA sequences coding for the same CDR3. This chain joins TRBV6-1 and TRBJ2-7, with TRBD1 matching over 9 bases. CDR1 MNHNS and CDR2 SASEGT come from the germline V gene. V was clipped by 2 bases and J by 2 bases; unmatched bases: 4. CDR3 size: 15 residues. The CDR3 loop is CASSELGQGPYEQYF. In nucleotides, the CDR3 is TGTGCCAGCAGTGAACTCGGACAGGGGCCCTACGAGCAGTACTTC.

The chain couples TRBV6-5 to TRBJ1-1, with 8 bases aligning to TRBD1. This CDR3 has 14 residues. Germline CDR1 MNHEY, CDR2 SVGAGI. Trimming cost V 5 bases and J 4 bases; bases outside gene matches: 6. The CDR3 nucleotides are TGTGCCAGCAGTCTGCAGGGGGCGAGCACTGAAGCTTTCTTT. Protein sequence: CASSLQGASTEAFF.

The rearrangement links TRBV7-4 to TRBJ1-5; a weak D match, TRBD1 (6 bases). Trimming took 5 bases from V and 2 from J, leaving 19 bases between them. The CDR3 consists of 17 residues. The germline V gene has CDR1 SGHVT and CDR2 SQSDAQ. CDR3 in amino acids: CASSPRGRGRGNQPQHF. The CDR3 coding sequence is TGTGCCAGCAGCCCTCGGGGCAGGGGTCGGGGCAATCAGCCCCAGCATTTT.

The genes are TRBV5-1 and TRBJ1-1, with a possible D match to TRBD1 (6 bases). Germline CDR1 reads SGHRS; CDR2 reads YFSETQ. This CDR3 spans 14 amino acids. The germline V and J ends were trimmed by 6 bases and 1 base, with 13 bases remaining between them. The CDR3 protein is CASTLQQGNTEAFF. DNA of the CDR3: TGCGCCAGCACTCTACAACAGGGGAACACTGAAGCTTTCTTT.